This is a list of T cell receptor beta chains from one sample in a study of OX40 agonist ivuxolimab in advanced cancers. This table comes from immunoSEQ multiplex PCR, and its TCRdb copy is limited to in-frame clones, with some not included. The sample has about 60,000 clones, approximately 86% seen once. This specimen consisted of CD4+ or CD8+ T cells sorted from blood, obtained in a trial of the OX40 agonist ivuxolimab. Receptors originate from an adult with an advanced solid tumor such as melanoma, head and neck, liver or kidney cancer. Both conserved end residues are part of each CDR3. The D gene is left open where the match is weak. Size is omitted from some rows. Given values are once, few, many or a class for expanded clones.

TRBV11-1	TRBJ1-4	NA	few	CASSRTVGGEKLFF	TGTGCCAGCAGCCGGACAGTAGGCGGTGAAAAACTGTTTTTT
TRBV5-5	TRBJ2-6	NA	few	CASSQQFSGANVLTF	TGTGCCAGCAGCCAGCAGTTCTCTGGGGCCAACGTCCTGACTTTC
TRBV5-1	TRBJ2-7	NA	medium-sized	CASSRGTYEQYF	TGCGCCAGCAGCCGGGGAACGTACGAGCAGTACTTC
TRBV7-9	TRBJ2-7	NA	few	CASSSTDTEQYF	TGTGCCAGCTCTTCCACGGACACCGAGCAGTACTTC
TRBV6-6	TRBJ2-1	NA	NA	CASSFDTSYNEQFF	TGTGCCAGCAGTTTCGACACCTCCTACAATGAGCAGTTCTTC
TRBV7-3	TRBJ2-6	TRBD2	NA	CASSLTGLAGYAGANVLTF	TGTGCCAGCAGCTTAACAGGGCTAGCGGGGTATGCTGGGGCCAACGTCCTGACTTTC
TRBV18	TRBJ1-1	NA	NA	CASSADWNTEAFF	TGTGCCAGCTCCGCGGACTGGAACACTGAAGCTTTCTTT
TRBV6-5	TRBJ2-5	NA	NA	CASRRFQQETQYF	TGTGCCAGCAGAAGGTTTCAGCAAGAGACCCAGTACTTC
TRBV30	TRBJ2-3	NA	NA	CAWSREKTDTQYF	TGTGCCTGGAGCCGTGAAAAGACAGATACGCAGTATTTT
TRBV27	TRBJ1-5	NA	NA	CASRTGRQPQHF	TGTGCCAGTAGAACGGGGCGACAGCCCCAGCATTTT
TRBV19	TRBJ2-7	TRBD2	NA	CASSILGGVEQYF	TGTGCCAGTAGTATTTTGGGAGGGGTCGAGCAGTACTTC
TRBV29-1	TRBJ2-3	NA	NA	CSVGSQQLQDTQYF	TGCAGCGTTGGATCCCAACAGCTACAAGATACGCAGTATTTT
TRBV6-5	TRBJ2-2	TRBD2	NA	CASSYSGGTNTGELFF	TGTGCCAGCAGTTACTCGGGAGGGACGAACACCGGGGAGCTGTTTTTT
TRBV27	TRBJ2-7	TRBD1	NA	CASSLHPGQTYEQYF	TGTGCCAGCAGTTTGCACCCGGGACAGACCTACGAGCAGTACTTC
TRBV9	TRBJ2-1	TRBD2	NA	CASSATSGGYNEQFF	TGTGCCAGCAGCGCAACTAGCGGGGGATACAATGAGCAGTTCTTC
TRBV7-2	TRBJ2-7	NA	NA	CASSRRGGRDEQYF	TGTGCCAGCAGTCGAAGGGGGGGCCGGGACGAGCAGTACTTC
TRBV28	TRBJ1-5	NA	NA	CASNLWRGPQHF	TGTGCCAGCAACTTATGGAGGGGGCCCCAGCATTTT
TRBV19	TRBJ2-5	NA	NA	CASSTSGGGLQETQYF	TGTGCCAGTAGTACCAGCGGAGGGGGGCTCCAAGAGACCCAGTACTTC
TRBV5-1	TRBJ1-4	NA	NA	CASSLEEGNEKLFF	TGCGCCAGCAGCTTGGAGGAGGGGAATGAAAAACTGTTTTTT
TRBV6-1	TRBJ2-7	TRBD1	once	CASSLSGTGGEQYF	TGTGCCAGCAGTCTCTCCGGGACAGGGGGCGAGCAGTACTTC
TRBV7-8	TRBJ2-5	TRBD1	NA	CASSYDREYETQYF	TGTGCCAGCAGCTACGACAGGGAATACGAGACCCAGTACTTC
TRBV6-5	TRBJ1-2	TRBD1	NA	CASSYSSGQGARGYTF	TGTGCCAGCAGTTACTCGAGCGGACAGGGGGCTCGTGGCTACACCTTC
TRBV5-1	TRBJ2-5	TRBD2	NA	CASSGGTSGGLQETQYF	TGCGCCAGCAGCGGAGGTACTAGCGGGGGCCTCCAAGAGACCCAGTACTTC
TRBV19	TRBJ2-3	NA	once	CASSGDNTDTQYF	TGTGCCAGTAGCGGGGACAACACAGATACGCAGTATTTT
TRBV19	TRBJ2-2	NA	few	CASSGRNTGELFF	TGTGCCAGTAGCGGACGCAACACCGGGGAGCTGTTTTTT
TRBV28	TRBJ2-5	NA	NA	CASSAPGALETQYF	TGTGCCAGCAGTGCCCCGGGGGCTCTGGAGACCCAGTACTTC
TRBV6-5	TRBJ2-1	NA	NA	CASSYTRPRDEQFF	TGTGCCAGCAGTTACACGCGCCCGAGGGATGAGCAGTTCTTC
TRBV7-2	TRBJ1-2	TRBD1	NA	CASSRTTGVGYTF	TGTGCCAGCAGCCGAACGACAGGGGTCGGCTACACCTTC
TRBV10-3	TRBJ2-3	NA	NA	CAISEEGWATDTQYF	TGTGCCATCAGTGAGGAGGGGTGGGCCACAGATACGCAGTATTTT
TRBV2	TRBJ1-3	NA	NA	CASSGGLSSGNTIYF	TGTGCCAGCAGTGGAGGATTAAGCTCTGGAAACACCATATATTTT
TRBV18	TRBJ2-7	TRBD2	NA	CASSPLGLAGSYEQYF	TGTGCCAGCTCACCATTGGGACTAGCGGGTTCCTACGAGCAGTACTTC
TRBV14	TRBJ2-7	NA	NA	CASSQVVRGVGEQYF	TGTGCCAGCAGCCAAGTCGTCAGGGGTGTCGGCGAGCAGTACTTC